Below, 21 T cell receptor beta chains from the same sample are listed, as sequenced in a study of human T cells and chemical hapten exposure. Time point noted: pre-sensitization, week 0. Treatment noted: therapeutic diphenylcyclopropenone sensitization with weekly scalp DPC. One entry per CDR3 protein, called by TCRdb with MiXCR from the RACE reads. The sample lists under 400,000 distinct CDR3 sequences, less than 6.5% occurring once. Material: whole blood, obtained in connection with sensitization to the hapten diphenylcyclopropenone (DPC). These receptors all come from a woman between 50 and 59 years old with alopecia areata. Some clones in this sample may be carry-over from other donors' samples.

This clonotype was detected ten times or more. The rearrangement joins TRBV3-1 to TRBJ2-3, with 8 bases identical to TRBD2. The CDR3 is made up of 17 amino acids. Germline V gene lookup returns CDR1 LGHDT and CDR2 YNNKEL (reference sequence). Losses at the gene ends were 3 bases for V and 0 bases for J; bases not matched to a gene: 8. CDR3 region: CASSQSIAGSSTDTQYF. Here the CDR3 DNA reads TGTGCCAGCAGCCAGTCTATAGCGGGATCTAGCACAGATACGCAGTATTTT.

The chain employs TRBV2 and TRBJ2-6; TRBD2 might be the D (6 bases). V was cut by 3 bases and J by 0 bases, with 18 bases left in between. The germline CDR1 and CDR2 sequences are SNHLY and FYNNEI. This CDR3 comprises 19 residues. CDR3 nucleotide sequence: TGTGCCAGCAGTGAGTTTAGCGGATTACTAAGCTCTGGGGCCAACGTCCTGACTTTC. Translated, it gives CASSEFSGLLSSGANVLTF.

There are many counts of this clonotype. The V call is TRBV6-2 or TRBV6-3, the J call TRBJ1-2, with D perhaps matching TRBD1 (5 bases). Germline CDR1 reads MNHEY; CDR2 reads SVGEGT. V lost 5 bases and J lost 3, with 16 bases in between. This CDR3 comprises 15 residues. The CDR3 spells CASSRGLRRDYGYTF. For the CDR3, the DNA is TGTGCCAGCAGTCGGGGGTTACGACGGGACTATGGCTACACCTTC.

The rearrangement links TRBV27 to TRBJ1-4; D ambiguous. The germline V gene encodes CDR1 MNHEY and CDR2 SMNVEV (reference sequence). This CDR3 has 13 residues. The V end was cut by 6 bases, the J end by 7 bases, with 12 bases between. CDR3 bases: TGTGCCAGCAGCTCGGTCCCCCCTGAAAAACTGTTTTTT. This encodes CASSSVPPEKLFF.

On this clonotype: This may be a read error, as it is one base from a much larger clone. The genes are TRBV12-3 or TRBV12-4 and TRBJ2-2; TRBD2 aligns across 8 bases. The CDR3 runs to 15 residues. The CDR3 loop reads CASSISGGNTGELSF. DNA of the CDR3: TGTGCCAGCAGTATCAGCGGGGGTAACACCGGGGAGCTGTCTTTT.

The sample holds a few counts of this clonotype. The chain links TRBV2 to TRBJ1-2; D is undetermined. V lost 0 bases and J lost 12, with 11 bases in between. The germline gives CDR1 SNHLY, CDR2 FYNNEI. The CDR3 is 12 amino acids. The CDR3 is CASSEALNSNTF. The CDR3 DNA is TGTGCCAGCAGTGAAGCCCTGAATTCGAACACCTTC.

This clonotype was detected many times. This chain links TRBV27 with TRBJ2-5; D remains unclear. CDR3 length: 14 amino acids. The germline V gene has CDR1 MNHEY and CDR2 SMNVEV (reference sequence). The V gene lost 8 bases and the J gene lost 4 bases, with 17 bases spanning the gap. This CDR3 reads CASGYQSRIETQYF. The DNA for the CDR3 is TGTGCCAGCGGTTACCAAAGTCGTATAGAGACCCAGTACTTC.

This clonotype was counted a few times. This sequence joins TRBV2 and TRBJ2-3, with 11 bases aligning to TRBD1. The CDR3 length is 14 residues. The germline gives CDR1 SNHLY, CDR2 FYNNEI. V was clipped by 5 bases and J by 5 bases; unmatched bases: 3. The CDR3 spells CASSRDRGVDTQYF. CDR3 DNA sequence: TGTGCCAGCAGTCGGGACAGGGGGGTAGATACGCAGTATTTT.

The chain recombines TRBV29-1 with TRBJ2-3; 7 bases line up with TRBD1. Per the germline V gene, CDR1 is SQVTM and CDR2 is ANQGSEA. The CDR3 contains 11 residues. J lost 5 bases, V lost 8 bases, and 4 bases had no gene match. CDR3 DNA sequence: TGCAGCTCGGGACAGCTAGATACGCAGTATTTT. As protein: CSSGQLDTQYF.

In this sample, this clonotype turned up many times. The chain links TRBV7-2 to TRBJ2-7; perhaps TRBD2 as D (6 bases). Trimming removed 0 bases from V and 7 bases from J, with 13 bases in between. CDR1 is SGHTA and CDR2 is FQGNSA in the germline V gene. This CDR3 region has 14 residues. CDR3 DNA: TGTGCCAGCAGCTTAGCGGCGGGGCCGGTAGAGCAGTACTTC. Its translation is CASSLAAGPVEQYF. Drawing the rest from reference TRBV7-2 and TRBJ2-7, the complete variable domain is GAGVSQSPSNKVTEKGKDVELRCDPISGHTALYWYRQSLGQGLEFLIYFQGNSAPDKSGLPSDRFSAERTGGSVSTLTIQRTQQEDSAVYLCASSLAAGPVEQYFGPGTRLTVT.

V usage is TRBV20-1 and J usage is TRBJ1-2, with D unclear. From germline, CDR1 is DFQATT and CDR2 SNEGSKA (reference sequence). Trimming took off 0 bases at V and 4 bases at J, with 6 bases between the two ends. The CDR3 sequence is 12 residues long. CDR3 in amino acids: CSARDASYGYTF. CDR3 bases: TGCAGTGCTAGAGATGCCAGCTATGGCTACACCTTC.

The J gene is TRBJ2-1, the V gene TRBV7-9; possibly TRBD1 for D (6 bases). Trimming stripped 3 bases from V and 8 bases from J, with 14 bases between. Germline V gene sequence: CDR1 SEHNR, CDR2 FQNEAQ (reference sequence). The CDR3 consists of 14 residues. CDR3 DNA sequence: TGTGCCAGCAGCTTCCCTCTAAACAGGGATGAGCAGTTCTTC. As protein: CASSFPLNRDEQFF.

The rearrangement uses TRBV9 and TRBJ2-7, with D uncertain. Germline loops: CDR1 SGDLS, CDR2 YYNGEE. V was pared by 8 bases and J by 4 bases, with 4 bases between. CDR3 size: 9 residues. CDR3 nucleotides: TGTGCCAGGAAGTACGAGCAGTACTTC. Protein product: CARKYEQYF.

This clonotype was observed many times. V and J are TRBV15 and TRBJ1-2; no clear D. V dropped 7 bases and J dropped 3 bases, with 15 bases sitting between them. There are 14 residues in the CDR3. Germline CDR1 and CDR2: LNHNV and YYDKDF (reference sequence). CDR3 sequence: CATTPGAGDYGYTF. In nucleotides, the CDR3 is TGTGCCACCACTCCGGGAGCGGGCGACTATGGCTACACCTTC.

J is TRBJ2-1 and V is TRBV6-2 or TRBV6-3; TRBD1 matches at 7 bases. CDR1 MNHEY and CDR2 SVGEGT come from the germline V gene. The CDR3 loop spans 11 amino acids. J gave up 13 bases and V 6 bases, and 6 bases lay outside the gene matches. The CDR3 reads CASRTTGKQFF. Here the CDR3 DNA reads TGTGCCAGCAGAACGACAGGGAAACAGTTCTTC.

The V and J genes are TRBV20-1 and TRBJ1-1; a possible D gene is TRBD1 (5 bases). With 0 bases removed from V and 6 bases from J, the gap between germline ends came to 8 bases. The CDR3 consists of 12 residues. Germline V gene lookup returns CDR1 DFQATT and CDR2 SNEGSKA (reference sequence). This CDR3 reads CSARDRGAEAFF. The CDR3 DNA is TGCAGTGCTAGAGATCGGGGGGCTGAAGCTTTCTTT.

This clonotype was seen many times. The J gene is TRBJ1-1, the V gene TRBV5-4, with 7 positions matching TRBD1. In germline, CDR1 is SGHNT, CDR2 YYREEE (reference sequence). Trimming cost V 5 bases and J 0 bases; bases outside gene matches: 4. The CDR3 length is 14 residues. The CDR3 reads CASRSTGLNTEAFF. As DNA, the CDR3 is TGTGCCAGCAGATCGACAGGGTTGAACACTGAAGCTTTCTTT.

This clonotype has only a few counts. The CDR3 loop is CSARENANYGYTF. CDR3 sequence (DNA): TGCAGTGCTAGAGAGAACGCTAACTATGGCTACACCTTC. The V and J genes are TRBV20-1 and TRBJ1-2; no reliable D call. Trimming left V 0 bases short and J 0 bases short, with 5 bases between. Germline CDR1 reads DFQATT; CDR2 reads SNEGSKA (reference sequence). The CDR3 is 13 amino acids.

This clonotype came up many times. The gene calls are TRBV25-1 and TRBJ2-3; D gene unclear. The germline V gene has CDR1 MGHDK and CDR2 SYGVNS. This CDR3 has 11 residues. V lost 3 bases and J 6 bases, leaving 4 bases between the germline ends. As DNA, the CDR3 is TGTGCCAGCAGTGACCCGGATACGCAGTATTTT. This codes for CASSDPDTQYF.

This clonotype has a count of ten or more. The chain carries TRBV6-5 and TRBJ1-6, with 7 bases matching TRBD1. The CDR3 consists of 16 residues. J gave up 7 bases and V 6 bases, and 12 bases lay outside the gene matches. Germline lookup yields CDR1 MNHEY and CDR2 SVGAGI. CDR3 sequence: CASRRQGPIRNSPLHF. Here the CDR3 DNA reads TGTGCCAGCAGACGACAGGGTCCTATCAGGAATTCACCCCTCCACTTT.

This clonotype was observed at least ten times. The V gene is TRBV29-1, the J gene TRBJ1-4; a possible D gene is TRBD1 (5 bases). The length of the CDR3 is 12 residues. The germline V gene encodes CDR1 SQVTM and CDR2 ANQGSEA. The V and J ends lost 4 bases and 7 bases respectively, with 10 bases between them. CDR3 DNA: TGCAGCGTTGTAGGGGTCGGTGAAAAACTGTTTTTT. It yields the protein CSVVGVGEKLFF.